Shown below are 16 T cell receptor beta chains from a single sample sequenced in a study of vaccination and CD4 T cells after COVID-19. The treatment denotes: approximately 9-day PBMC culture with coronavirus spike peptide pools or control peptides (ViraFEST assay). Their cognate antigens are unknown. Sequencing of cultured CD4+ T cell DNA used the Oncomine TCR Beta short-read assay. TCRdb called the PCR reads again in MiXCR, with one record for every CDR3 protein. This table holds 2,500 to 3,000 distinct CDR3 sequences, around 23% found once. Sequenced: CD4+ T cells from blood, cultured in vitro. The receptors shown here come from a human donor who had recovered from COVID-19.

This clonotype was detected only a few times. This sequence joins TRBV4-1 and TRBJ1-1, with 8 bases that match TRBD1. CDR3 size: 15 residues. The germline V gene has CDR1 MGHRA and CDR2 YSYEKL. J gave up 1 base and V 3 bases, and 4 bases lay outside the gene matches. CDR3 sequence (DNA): TGCGCCAGCAGCCACGACAGGGGCCCGAACACTGAAGCTTTCTTT. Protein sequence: CASSHDRGPNTEAFF.

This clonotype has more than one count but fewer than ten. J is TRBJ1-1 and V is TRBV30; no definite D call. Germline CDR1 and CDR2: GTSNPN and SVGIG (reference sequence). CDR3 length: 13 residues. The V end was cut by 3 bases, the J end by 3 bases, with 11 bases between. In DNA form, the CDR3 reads TGTGCCTGGAGAAGTTTTAAGCACACTGAAGCTTTCTTT. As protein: CAWRSFKHTEAFF.

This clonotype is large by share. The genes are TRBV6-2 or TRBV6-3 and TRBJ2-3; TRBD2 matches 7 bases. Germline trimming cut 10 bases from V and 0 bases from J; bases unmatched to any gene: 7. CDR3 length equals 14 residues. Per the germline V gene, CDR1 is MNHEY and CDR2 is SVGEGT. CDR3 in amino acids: CATMGAGSTDTQYF. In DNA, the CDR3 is TGTGCCACCATGGGAGCGGGAAGCACAGATACGCAGTATTTT.

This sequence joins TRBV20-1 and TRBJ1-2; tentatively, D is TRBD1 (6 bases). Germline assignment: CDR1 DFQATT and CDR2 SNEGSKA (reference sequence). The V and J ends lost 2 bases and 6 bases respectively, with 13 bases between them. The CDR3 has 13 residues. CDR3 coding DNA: TGCAGTGCTAGAACCACAGGGAAGCATGGCTACACCTTC. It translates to CSARTTGKHGYTF.

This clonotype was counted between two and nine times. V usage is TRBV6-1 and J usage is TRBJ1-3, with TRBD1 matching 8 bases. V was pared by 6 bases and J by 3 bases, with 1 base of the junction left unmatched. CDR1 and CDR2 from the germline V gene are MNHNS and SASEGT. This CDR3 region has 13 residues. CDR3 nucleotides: TGTGCCAGCAGCGGGACAGGTGGAAACACCATATATTTT. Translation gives CASSGTGGNTIYF.

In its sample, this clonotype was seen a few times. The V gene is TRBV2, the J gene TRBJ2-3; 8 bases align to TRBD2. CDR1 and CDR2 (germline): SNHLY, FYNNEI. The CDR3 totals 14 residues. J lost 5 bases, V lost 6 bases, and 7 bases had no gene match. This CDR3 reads CASSPGLVGDTQYF. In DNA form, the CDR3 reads TGTGCCAGCAGCCCGGGACTAGTAGGAGATACGCAGTATTTT.

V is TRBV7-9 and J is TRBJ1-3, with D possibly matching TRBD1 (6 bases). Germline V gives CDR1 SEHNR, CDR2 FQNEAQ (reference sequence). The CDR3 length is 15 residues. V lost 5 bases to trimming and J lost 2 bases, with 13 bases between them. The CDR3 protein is CASSQRGATGNTIYF. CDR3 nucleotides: TGTGCCAGCAGCCAGAGGGGGGCAACTGGAAACACCATATATTTT.

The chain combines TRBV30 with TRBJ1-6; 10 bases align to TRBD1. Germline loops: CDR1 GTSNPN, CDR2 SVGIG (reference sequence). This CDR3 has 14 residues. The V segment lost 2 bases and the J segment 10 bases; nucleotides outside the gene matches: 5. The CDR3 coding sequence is TGTGCCTGGAGTACCGGGACAGGGGAATCACCCCTCCACTTT. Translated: CAWSTGTGESPLHF.

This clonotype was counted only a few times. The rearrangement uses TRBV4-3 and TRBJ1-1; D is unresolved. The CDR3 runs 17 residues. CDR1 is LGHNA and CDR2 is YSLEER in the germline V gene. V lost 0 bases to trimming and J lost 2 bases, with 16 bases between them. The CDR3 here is CASSQDLGGFLNTEAFF. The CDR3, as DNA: TGCGCCAGCAGCCAAGATCTCGGTGGATTTTTAAACACTGAAGCTTTCTTT.

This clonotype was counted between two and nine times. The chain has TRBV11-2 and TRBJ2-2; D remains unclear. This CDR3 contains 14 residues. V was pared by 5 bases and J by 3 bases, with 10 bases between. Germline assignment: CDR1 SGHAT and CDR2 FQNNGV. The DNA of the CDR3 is TGTGCCAGCAGCCATATACGGTACACCGGGGAGCTGTTTTTT. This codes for CASSHIRYTGELFF.

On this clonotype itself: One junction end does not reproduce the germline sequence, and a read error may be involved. The chain's CDR3 is CAWSTGQGRNTEASF. The CDR3 nucleotides read TGTGCCTGGAGTACGGGACAGGGTAGGAACACTGAAGCTTCCTTT. The chain recombines TRBV30 with TRBJ1-1; 9 positions match TRBD1. Germline assignment: CDR1 GTSNPN and CDR2 SVGIG (reference sequence). This CDR3 region has 15 residues.

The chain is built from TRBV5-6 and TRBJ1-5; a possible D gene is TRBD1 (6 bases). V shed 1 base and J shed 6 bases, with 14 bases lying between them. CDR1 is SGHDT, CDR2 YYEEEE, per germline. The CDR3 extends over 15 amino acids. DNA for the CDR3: TGTGCCAGCAGCTTGCGACAGGCACTCGGTCAGCCCCAGCATTTT. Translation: CASSLRQALGQPQHF.

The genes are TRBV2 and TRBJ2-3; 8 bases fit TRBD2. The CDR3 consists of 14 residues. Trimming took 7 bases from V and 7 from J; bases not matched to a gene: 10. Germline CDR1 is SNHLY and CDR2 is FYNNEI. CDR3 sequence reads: CASILSGRRNTQYF. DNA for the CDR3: TGTGCCAGCATATTGAGCGGGAGAAGGAATACGCAGTATTTT.

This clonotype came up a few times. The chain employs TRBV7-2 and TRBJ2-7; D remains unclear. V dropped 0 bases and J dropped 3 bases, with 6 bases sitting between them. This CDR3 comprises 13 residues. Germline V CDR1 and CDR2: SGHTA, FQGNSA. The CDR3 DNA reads TGTGCCAGCAGCTTAGCTGTCTACTACGAGCAGTACTTC. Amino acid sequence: CASSLAVYYEQYF. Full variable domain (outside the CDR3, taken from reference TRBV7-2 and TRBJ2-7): GAGVSQSPSNKVTEKGKDVELRCDPISGHTALYWYRQSLGQGLEFLIYFQGNSAPDKSGLPSDRFSAERTGGSVSTLTIQRTQQEDSAVYLCASSLAVYYEQYFGPGTRLTVT.

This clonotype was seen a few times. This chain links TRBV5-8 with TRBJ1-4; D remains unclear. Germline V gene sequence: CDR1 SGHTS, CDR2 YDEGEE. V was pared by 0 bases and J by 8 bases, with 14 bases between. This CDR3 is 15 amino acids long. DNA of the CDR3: TGTGCCAGCAGCTTGGGTTCAAGTGGTTACGAAAAACTGTTTTTT. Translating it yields CASSLGSSGYEKLFF.

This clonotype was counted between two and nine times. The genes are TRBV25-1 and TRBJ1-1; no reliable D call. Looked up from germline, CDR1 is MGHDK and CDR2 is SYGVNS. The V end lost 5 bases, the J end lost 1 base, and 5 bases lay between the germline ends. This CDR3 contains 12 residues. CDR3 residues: CASSPGNTEAFF. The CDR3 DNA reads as TGTGCCAGCAGTCCCGGGAACACTGAAGCTTTCTTT.